This T cell receptor (beta chain) was identified in a study of blood T cell repertoires in COVID-19. Looking at the study overall: Material from acute and convalescent COVID-19 was sourced from the United States, Italy and Spain.

CDR3 length: 15 amino acids. V gave up 6 bases and J gave up 5 bases, with 19 bases separating them. Per germline, CDR1 LNHDA and CDR2 SQIVND (reference sequence). Profiled with immunoSEQ multiplex PCR; TCRdb holds only in-frame clones, not every one. Of hundreds of thousands of clones listed, about 91% are singletons. Study members were between about 18 and 100 years old and lived in 20 to 30 US regions. The source material was PBMCs or T cells enriched from blood (not recorded which). The sequence came from a woman younger than 30 who had recovered from COVID-19. The chain employs TRBV19 and TRBJ1-1; unclear D gene. The CDR3 DNA reads TGTGCCAGTAGCCGTTCGGGAGCTGGGGAGACTGAAGCTTTCTTT. Translation: CASSRSGAGETEAFF.